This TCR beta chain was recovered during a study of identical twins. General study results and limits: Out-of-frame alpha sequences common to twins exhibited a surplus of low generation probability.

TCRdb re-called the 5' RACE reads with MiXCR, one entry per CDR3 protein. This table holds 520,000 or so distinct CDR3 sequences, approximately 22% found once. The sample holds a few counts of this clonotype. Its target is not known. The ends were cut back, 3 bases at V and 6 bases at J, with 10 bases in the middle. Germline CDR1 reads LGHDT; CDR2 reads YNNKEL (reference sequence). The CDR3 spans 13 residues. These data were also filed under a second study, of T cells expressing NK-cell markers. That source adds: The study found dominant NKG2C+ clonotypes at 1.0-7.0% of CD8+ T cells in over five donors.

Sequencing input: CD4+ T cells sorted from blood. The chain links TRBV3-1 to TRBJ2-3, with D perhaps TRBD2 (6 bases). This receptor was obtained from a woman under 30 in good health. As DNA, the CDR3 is TGTGCCAGCAGCCACCGGGACTCCGATACGCAGTATTTT. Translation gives CASSHRDSDTQYF.